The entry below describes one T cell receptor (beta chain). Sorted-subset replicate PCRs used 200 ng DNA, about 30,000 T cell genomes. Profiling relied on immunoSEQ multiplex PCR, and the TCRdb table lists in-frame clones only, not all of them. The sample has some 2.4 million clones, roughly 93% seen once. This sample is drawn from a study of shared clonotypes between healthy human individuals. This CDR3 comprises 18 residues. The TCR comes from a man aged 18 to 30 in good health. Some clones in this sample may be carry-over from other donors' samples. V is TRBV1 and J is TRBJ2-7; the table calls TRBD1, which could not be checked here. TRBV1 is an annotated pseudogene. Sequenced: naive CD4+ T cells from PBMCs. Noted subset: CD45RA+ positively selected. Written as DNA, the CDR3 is TGCACCAGCAGCCAAGAAGTTGACAGGGGGCATTTCTCCTACGAGCAGTACTTC. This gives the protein CTSSQEVDRGHFSYEQYF.